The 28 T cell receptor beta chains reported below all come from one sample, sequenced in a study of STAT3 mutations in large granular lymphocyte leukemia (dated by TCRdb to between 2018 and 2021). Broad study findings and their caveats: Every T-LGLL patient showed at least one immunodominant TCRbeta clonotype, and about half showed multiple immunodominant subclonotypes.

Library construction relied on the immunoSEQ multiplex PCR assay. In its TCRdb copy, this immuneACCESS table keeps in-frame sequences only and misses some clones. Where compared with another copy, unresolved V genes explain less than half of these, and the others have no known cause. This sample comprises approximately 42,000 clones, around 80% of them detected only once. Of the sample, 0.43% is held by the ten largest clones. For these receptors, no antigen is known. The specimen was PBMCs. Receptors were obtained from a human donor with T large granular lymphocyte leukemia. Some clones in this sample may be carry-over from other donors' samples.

CDR3 coding DNA: TGTGCCAGCAGCTTAGGTCGGGGGGGGCTCTCGACGGACTCCTACGAGCAGTACTTC. This translates into CASSLGRGGLSTDSYEQYF. This chain uses TRBV7-9 with TRBJ2-7; TRBD2 aligns across 8 bases. J gave up 0 bases and V 1 base, and 14 bases lay outside the gene matches. Germline loops: CDR1 SEHNR, CDR2 FQNEAQ (reference sequence). This CDR3 has 19 residues.

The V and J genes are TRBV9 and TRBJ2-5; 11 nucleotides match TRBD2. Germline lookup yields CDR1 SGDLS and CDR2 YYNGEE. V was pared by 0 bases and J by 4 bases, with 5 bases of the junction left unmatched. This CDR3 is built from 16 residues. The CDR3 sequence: CASSVVASGGLETQYF. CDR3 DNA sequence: TGTGCCAGCAGCGTAGTCGCTAGCGGGGGGTTAGAGACCCAGTACTTC.

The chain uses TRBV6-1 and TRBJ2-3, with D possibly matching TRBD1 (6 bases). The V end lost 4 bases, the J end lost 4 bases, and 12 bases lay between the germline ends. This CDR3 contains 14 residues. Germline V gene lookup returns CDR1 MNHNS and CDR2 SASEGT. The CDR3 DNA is TGTGCCAGCAGTGGCAGGACAGAGGCAGATACGCAGTATTTT. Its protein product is CASSGRTEADTQYF.

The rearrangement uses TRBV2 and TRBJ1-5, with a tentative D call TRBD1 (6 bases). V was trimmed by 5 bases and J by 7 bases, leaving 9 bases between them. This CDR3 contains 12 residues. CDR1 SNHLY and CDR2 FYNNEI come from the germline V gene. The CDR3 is CASSQGYQPQHF. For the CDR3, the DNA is TGTGCCAGCAGTCAGGGGTACCAGCCCCAGCATTTT.

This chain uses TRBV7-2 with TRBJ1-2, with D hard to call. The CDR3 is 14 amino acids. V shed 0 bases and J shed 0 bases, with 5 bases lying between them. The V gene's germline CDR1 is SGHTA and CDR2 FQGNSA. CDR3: CASSLAATNYGYTF. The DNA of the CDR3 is TGTGCCAGCAGCTTAGCAGCCACTAACTATGGCTACACCTTC.

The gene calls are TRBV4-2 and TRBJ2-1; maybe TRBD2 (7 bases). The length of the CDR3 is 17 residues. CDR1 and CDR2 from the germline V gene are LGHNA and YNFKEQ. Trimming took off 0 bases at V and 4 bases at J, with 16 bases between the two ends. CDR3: CASSQDVAGAQYNEQFF. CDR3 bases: TGTGCCAGCAGCCAAGACGTGGCGGGGGCCCAATACAATGAGCAGTTCTTC.

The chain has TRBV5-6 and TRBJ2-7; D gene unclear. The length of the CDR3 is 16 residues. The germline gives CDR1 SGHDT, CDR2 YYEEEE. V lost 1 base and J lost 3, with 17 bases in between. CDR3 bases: TGTGCCAGCAGCTTGTATAACATTATGGGTGTCTACGAGCAGTACGTC. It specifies CASSLYNIMGVYEQYV.

Here the CDR3 reads CASSGLEAANTEAFF. Here the CDR3 DNA reads TGTGCCAGCTCAGGCCTCGAGGCGGCGAACACTGAAGCTTTCTTT. The rearrangement joins TRBV18 to TRBJ1-1; D is unresolved. The germline CDR1 and CDR2 sequences are KGHSH and LQKENI. The CDR3 contains 15 residues. Trimming removed 5 bases at V and 1 base at J, with 14 bases between.

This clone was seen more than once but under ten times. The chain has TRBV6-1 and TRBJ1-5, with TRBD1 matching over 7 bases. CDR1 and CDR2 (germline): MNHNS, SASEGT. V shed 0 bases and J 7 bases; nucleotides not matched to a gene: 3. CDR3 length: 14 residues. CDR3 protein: CASSEAYRGQPQHF. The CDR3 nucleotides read TGTGCCAGCAGTGAAGCATACAGGGGACAGCCCCAGCATTTT.

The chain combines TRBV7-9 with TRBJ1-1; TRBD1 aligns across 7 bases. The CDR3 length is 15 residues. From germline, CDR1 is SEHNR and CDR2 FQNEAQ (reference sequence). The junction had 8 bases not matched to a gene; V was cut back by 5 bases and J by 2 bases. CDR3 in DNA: TGTGCCAGCAGCGCAACCGGGACAGTTAACACTGAAGCTTTCTTT. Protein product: CASSATGTVNTEAFF.

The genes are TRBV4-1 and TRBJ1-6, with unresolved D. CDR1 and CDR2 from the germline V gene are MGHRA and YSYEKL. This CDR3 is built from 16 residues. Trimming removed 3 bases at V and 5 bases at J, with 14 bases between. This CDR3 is CASSQAKDGDNSPLHF. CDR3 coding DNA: TGCGCCAGCAGCCAGGCCAAGGACGGGGATAATTCACCCCTCCACTTT.

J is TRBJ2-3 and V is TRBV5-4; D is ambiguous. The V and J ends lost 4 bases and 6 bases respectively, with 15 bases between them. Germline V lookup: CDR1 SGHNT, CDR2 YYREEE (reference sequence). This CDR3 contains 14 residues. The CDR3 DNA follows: TGTGCCAGCAGCAGAGTCCCGGACGCCGATACGCAGTATTTT. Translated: CASSRVPDADTQYF.

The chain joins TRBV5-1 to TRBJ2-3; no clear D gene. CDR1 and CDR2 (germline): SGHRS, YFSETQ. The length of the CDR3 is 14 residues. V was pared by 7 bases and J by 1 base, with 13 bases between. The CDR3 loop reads CASSSFSGTDTQYF. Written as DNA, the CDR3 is TGCGCCAGCTCCTCGTTCTCCGGCACAGATACGCAGTATTTT.

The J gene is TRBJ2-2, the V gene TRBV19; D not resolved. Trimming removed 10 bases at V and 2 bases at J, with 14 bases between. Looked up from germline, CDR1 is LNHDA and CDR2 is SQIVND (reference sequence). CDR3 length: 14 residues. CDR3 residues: CATTEVINTGELFF. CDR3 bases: TGTGCCACTACCGAGGTTATAAACACCGGGGAGCTGTTTTTT. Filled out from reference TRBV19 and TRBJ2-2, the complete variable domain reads DGGITQSPKYLFRKEGQNVTLSCEQNLNHDAMYWYRQDPGQGLRLIYYSQIVNDFQKGDIAEGYSVSREKKESFPLTVTSAQKNPTAFYLCATTEVINTGELFFGEGSRLTVL.

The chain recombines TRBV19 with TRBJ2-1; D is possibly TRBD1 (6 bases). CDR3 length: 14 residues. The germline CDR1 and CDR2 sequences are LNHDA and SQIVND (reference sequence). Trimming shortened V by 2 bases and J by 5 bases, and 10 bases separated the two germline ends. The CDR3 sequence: CASSIWGRHNEQFF. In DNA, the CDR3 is TGTGCCAGTAGTATATGGGGGCGCCACAATGAGCAGTTCTTC.

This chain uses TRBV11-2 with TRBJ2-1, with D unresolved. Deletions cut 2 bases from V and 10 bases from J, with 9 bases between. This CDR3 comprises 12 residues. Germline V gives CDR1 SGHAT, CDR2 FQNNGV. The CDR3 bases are TGTGCCAGCAGCTTAAGTGTCAGAGAGCAGTTCTTC. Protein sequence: CASSLSVREQFF.

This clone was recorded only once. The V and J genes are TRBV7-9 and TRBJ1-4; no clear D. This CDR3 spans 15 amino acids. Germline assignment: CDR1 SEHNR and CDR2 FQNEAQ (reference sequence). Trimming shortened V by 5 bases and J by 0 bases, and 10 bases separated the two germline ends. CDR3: CASSPIDATNEKLFF. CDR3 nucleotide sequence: TGTGCCAGCAGCCCAATAGATGCAACTAATGAAAAACTGTTTTTT.

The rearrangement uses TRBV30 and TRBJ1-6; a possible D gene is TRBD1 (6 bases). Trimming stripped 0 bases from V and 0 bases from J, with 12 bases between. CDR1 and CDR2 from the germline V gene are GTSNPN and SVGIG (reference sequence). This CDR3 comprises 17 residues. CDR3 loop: CAWSVDRTSSYNSPLHF. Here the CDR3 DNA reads TGTGCCTGGAGTGTTGACAGGACGAGCTCCTATAATTCACCCCTCCACTTT.

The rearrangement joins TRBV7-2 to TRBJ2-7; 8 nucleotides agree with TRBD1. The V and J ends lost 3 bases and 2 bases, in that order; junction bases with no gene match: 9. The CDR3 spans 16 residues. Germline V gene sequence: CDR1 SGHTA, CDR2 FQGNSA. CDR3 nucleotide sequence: TGTGCCAGCAGCTTCCTCGGGACAGGTGCCGCCTACGAGCAGTACGTC. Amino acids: CASSFLGTGAAYEQYV.

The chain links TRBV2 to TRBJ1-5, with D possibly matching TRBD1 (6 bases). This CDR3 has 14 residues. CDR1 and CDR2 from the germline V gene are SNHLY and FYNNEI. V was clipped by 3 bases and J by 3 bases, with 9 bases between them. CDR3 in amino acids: CASSDGQSNQPQHF. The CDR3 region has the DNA TGTGCCAGCAGTGACGGACAGTCCAATCAGCCCCAGCATTTT.

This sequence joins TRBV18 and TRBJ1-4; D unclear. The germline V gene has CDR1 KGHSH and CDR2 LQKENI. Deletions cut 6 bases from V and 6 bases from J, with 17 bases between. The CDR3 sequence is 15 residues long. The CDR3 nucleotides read TGTGCCAGCTCGCGGTCCGGGCAGCTGGATGAAAAACTGTTTTTT. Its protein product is CASSRSGQLDEKLFF.

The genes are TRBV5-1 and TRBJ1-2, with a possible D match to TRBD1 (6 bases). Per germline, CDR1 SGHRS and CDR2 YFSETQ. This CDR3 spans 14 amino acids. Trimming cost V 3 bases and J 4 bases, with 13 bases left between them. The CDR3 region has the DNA TGCGCCAGCAGCTCGCTACTGACAGGCTATGGCTACACCTTC. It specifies CASSSLLTGYGYTF.

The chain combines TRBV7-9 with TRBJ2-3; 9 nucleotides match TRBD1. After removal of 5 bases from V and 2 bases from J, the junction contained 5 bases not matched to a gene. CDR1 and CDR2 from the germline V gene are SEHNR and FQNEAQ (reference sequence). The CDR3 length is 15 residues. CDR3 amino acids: CASSGGQGPTDTQYF. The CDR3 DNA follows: TGTGCCAGCAGCGGGGGACAGGGTCCCACAGATACGCAGTATTTT.

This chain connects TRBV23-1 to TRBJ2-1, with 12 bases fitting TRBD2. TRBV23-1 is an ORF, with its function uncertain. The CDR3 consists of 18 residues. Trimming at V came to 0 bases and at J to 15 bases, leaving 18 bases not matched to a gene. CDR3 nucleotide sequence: TGCGCCAGCAGTCAATCGTGTTCTCTAGCGGGGGGGCAAGCGTGTCTGTTCTTC. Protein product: CASSQSCSLAGGQACLFF.

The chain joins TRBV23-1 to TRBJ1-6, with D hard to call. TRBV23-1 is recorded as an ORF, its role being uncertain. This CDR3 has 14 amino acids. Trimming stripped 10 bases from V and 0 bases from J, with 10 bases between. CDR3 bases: TGCGCCACCTCCCAGAGCTCCTATAATTCACCCCTCCACTTT. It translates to CATSQSSYNSPLHF.

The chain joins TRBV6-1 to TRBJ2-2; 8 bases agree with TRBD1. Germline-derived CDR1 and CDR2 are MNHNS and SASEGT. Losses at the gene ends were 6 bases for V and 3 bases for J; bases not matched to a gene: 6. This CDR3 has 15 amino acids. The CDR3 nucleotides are TGTGCCAGCAGGTCTGGACAGGGTGACACCGGGGAGCTGTTTTTT. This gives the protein CASRSGQGDTGELFF.

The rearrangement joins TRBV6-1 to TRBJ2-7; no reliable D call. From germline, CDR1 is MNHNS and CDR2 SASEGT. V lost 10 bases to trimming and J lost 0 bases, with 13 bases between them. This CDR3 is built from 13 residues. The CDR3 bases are TGTGCCACCCTCGGGCAAGGCTCCTACGAGCAGTACGTC. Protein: CATLGQGSYEQYV.

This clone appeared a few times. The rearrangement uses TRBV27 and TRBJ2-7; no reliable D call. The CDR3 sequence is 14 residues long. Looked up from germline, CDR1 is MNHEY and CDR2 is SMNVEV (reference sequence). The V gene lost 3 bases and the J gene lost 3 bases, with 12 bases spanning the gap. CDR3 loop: CASSFQVPHYEQYF. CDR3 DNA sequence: TGTGCCAGCAGTTTCCAGGTCCCACACTACGAGCAGTACTTC.